This T cell receptor beta chain was identified in a study of blood T cell repertoires in COVID-19. For the study at large: Acute-phase and convalescent COVID-19 samples originated in the United States, Italy and Spain. PBMCs, B-cell-depleted T cells, or T cells provided the cDNA or gDNA that made up the material.

Trimming removed 5 bases at V and 8 bases at J, with 13 bases between. The CDR3 contains 14 residues. Germline V gene sequence: CDR1 SEHNR, CDR2 FQNEAQ (reference sequence). Original data processing: Estimates of nucleated cell counts were drawn from the amplification of reference gene primers. The assay was immunoSEQ multiplex PCR, and TCRdb's table has in-frame clones only and misses some. From that table come the V and J calls and clone size; the DNA was used to work out D and trimming. The sample consists of around 150,000 clones, 60% to 85% of them appearing once. This clonotype originated in a man between 50 and 59 years old with acute or convalescent COVID-19. The sample taken for sequencing was peripheral blood. The rearrangement links TRBV7-9 to TRBJ1-6; D might be TRBD1 (6 bases). The chain's CDR3 is CASSEGHGDSPLHF. The DNA of the CDR3 is TGTGCCAGCAGCGAGGGACACGGGGATTCACCCCTCCACTTT.